These 30 T cell receptor beta chains share one sample of origin, sequenced in a study of T cell responses to AZD1222 COVID-19 vaccine. Sequencing used immunoSEQ multiplex PCR; TCRdb keeps in-frame clones, though not all of them. The sample shows about 120,000 clones, 80% to 90% of them seen only once. Sequencing used peripheral blood, obtained on day 0 of AZD1222 vaccination. These receptors all come from an adult in good health.

The V call is TRBV19, the J call TRBJ2-5, with D maybe TRBD2 (7 bases). Germline V lookup: CDR1 LNHDA, CDR2 SQIVND (reference sequence). This CDR3 comprises 13 residues. Trimming left V 11 bases short and J 4 bases short, with 17 bases between. CDR3 sequence reads: CAVGGGGRETQYF. The CDR3 DNA reads TGTGCCGTAGGAGGGGGGGGAAGAGAGACCCAGTACTTC.

The chain links TRBV10-1 to TRBJ1-5; perhaps TRBD1 as D (5 bases). The V gene's germline CDR1 is WNHNN and CDR2 SYGVQD (reference sequence). V was pared by 6 bases and J by 2 bases, with 14 bases between. The CDR3 consists of 15 residues. The CDR3 DNA is TGCGCCAGCAGCCCAGGGACTTCTGGCAATCAGCCCCAGCATTTT. This gives the protein CASSPGTSGNQPQHF.

This clone was observed a handful of times. The chain combines TRBV27 with TRBJ2-2, with unresolved D. V was clipped by 2 bases and J by 0 bases, with 16 bases between them. Germline V CDR1 and CDR2: MNHEY, SMNVEV (reference sequence). The CDR3 loop spans 18 amino acids. The CDR3 DNA sequence: TGTGCCAGCAGTTTAATGTTAGCAGTAATCGCGAACACCGGGGAGCTGTTTTTT. Translating gives CASSLMLAVIANTGELFF.

This clone occurred once. The V call is TRBV14, the J call TRBJ1-4, with D tentatively TRBD1 (6 bases). In germline, CDR1 is SGHDN, CDR2 FVKESK. V was shortened by 2 bases and J by 8 bases, with 9 bases between the two germline ends. The CDR3 runs to 13 residues. The chain's CDR3 is CASSQQQGEKLFF. The CDR3 coding sequence is TGTGCCAGCAGCCAACAGCAGGGGGAAAAACTGTTTTTT.

J is TRBJ2-7 and V is TRBV13, with TRBD2 matching 9 bases. CDR1 and CDR2 from the germline V gene are PRHDT and FYEKMQ (reference sequence). The J segment lost 10 bases and the V segment lost 3 bases, leaving 16 bases of the junction unmatched. The CDR3 is made up of 16 amino acids. The CDR3 coding sequence is TGTGCCAGCAGCTTCAACCCCAGTTGGGGCGGGGGGGACCAGTACTTC. It is translated as CASSFNPSWGGGDQYF.

A remark on this clone: Its ends do not fully match the called genes, so a read error is possible. The chain has TRBV27 and TRBJ2-1, with D perhaps matching TRBD2 (5 bases). The germline gives CDR1 MNHEY, CDR2 SMNVEV (reference sequence). The CDR3 totals 10 residues. CDR3 DNA: TGTGCCAGCGGAAGACTACATATGGTCTTC. Its protein product is CASGRLHMVF.

V usage is TRBV11-1 and J usage is TRBJ2-1, with D possibly matching TRBD2 (7 bases). The CDR3 is 15 amino acids. Trimming shortened V by 4 bases and J by 9 bases, and 19 bases separated the two germline ends. CDR1 and CDR2 (germline): SGHAT, FQDESV (reference sequence). The DNA for the CDR3 is TGTGCCAGCAGCTCCCCCCAGGGGAGGGGAGGTGAGCAGTTCTTC. Translation: CASSSPQGRGGEQFF.

This chain connects TRBV6-5 to TRBJ1-2; D is ambiguous. This CDR3 region has 13 residues. The germline CDR1 and CDR2 sequences are MNHEY and SVGAGI. Trimming took 7 bases from V and 1 from J, leaving 10 bases between them. CDR3 region: CASTQLNNYGYTF. The CDR3 region has the DNA TGTGCCAGCACCCAGCTCAATAACTATGGCTACACCTTC.

The V call is TRBV10-3, the J call TRBJ1-1; D remains ambiguous. Per germline, CDR1 ENHRY and CDR2 SYGVKD. This CDR3 spans 11 amino acids. With 2 bases removed from V and 11 bases from J, the gap between germline ends came to 9 bases. The CDR3, as DNA: TGTGCCATCAGTGAGGGTGGTATGGCTTTCTTT. It is translated as CAISEGGMAFF.

This chain links TRBV14 with TRBJ1-1; perhaps TRBD1 as D (6 bases). The V gene's germline CDR1 is SGHDN and CDR2 FVKESK. This CDR3 contains 15 residues. Trimming left V 4 bases short and J 0 bases short, with 12 bases between. CDR3 sequence reads: CASSPQGLLNTEAFF. In DNA form, the CDR3 reads TGTGCCAGCAGCCCTCAGGGGCTCTTGAACACTGAAGCTTTCTTT.

This chain joins TRBV29-1 and TRBJ2-1; the D is unclear. The CDR3 has 15 amino acids. V lost 5 bases and J 4 bases, leaving 18 bases between the germline ends. The germline gives CDR1 SQVTM, CDR2 ANQGSEA. CDR3 coding DNA: TGCAGCGTTCTGACCTACTCCCACGATTACAATGAGCAGTTCTTC. As protein: CSVLTYSHDYNEQFF.

The V call is TRBV2, the J call TRBJ2-5, with D tentatively TRBD1 or TRBD2 (7 bases each). The CDR3 loop spans 14 amino acids. V lost 4 bases and J lost 5, with 14 bases in between. Germline CDR1 is SNHLY and CDR2 is FYNNEI. CDR3 bases: TGTGCCAGCAGTGGCCCGGGGGGACAGGAGACCCAGTACTTC. Encoded protein: CASSGPGGQETQYF.

The chain couples TRBV5-6 to TRBJ1-5; the D gene is possibly TRBD1 (6 bases). The CDR3 consists of 15 residues. Looked up from germline, CDR1 is SGHDT and CDR2 is YYEEEE. Trimming took 4 bases from V and 0 from J, leaving 11 bases between them. For the CDR3, the DNA is TGTGCCAGCAGCCCCGGGACACTTAGCAATCAGCCCCAGCATTTT. Amino acid sequence: CASSPGTLSNQPQHF.

This rearrangement joins TRBV28 to TRBJ2-7; 9 nucleotides match TRBD2. V lost 4 bases to trimming and J lost 0 bases; unmatched junction nucleotides: 10. The germline CDR1 and CDR2 sequences are MDHEN and SYDVKM. This CDR3 contains 17 residues. Here the CDR3 reads CASSSALAGPLSYEQYF. In DNA form, the CDR3 reads TGTGCCAGCAGTTCAGCCCTAGCGGGGCCACTCTCCTACGAGCAGTACTTC.

The chain links TRBV30 to TRBJ2-2; D not certain. Germline V gene lookup returns CDR1 GTSNPN and CDR2 SVGIG (reference sequence). There are 12 residues in the CDR3. The V and J ends lost 2 bases and 4 bases respectively, with 5 bases between them. CDR3 sequence: CAWSTSTGELFF. Written as DNA, the CDR3 is TGTGCCTGGAGTACCAGCACCGGGGAGCTGTTTTTT. The full variable domain, rest sourced from reference TRBV30 and TRBJ2-2, is SQTIHQWPATLVQPVGSPLSLECTVEGTSNPNLYWYRQAAGRGLQLLFYSVGIGQISSEVPQNLSASRPQDRQFILSSKKLLLSDSGFYLCAWSTSTGELFFGEGSRLTVL.

The V call is TRBV10-3, the J call TRBJ1-2; a possible D gene is TRBD1 (6 bases). This CDR3 contains 14 residues. Trimming shortened V by 8 bases and J by 8 bases, and 21 bases separated the two germline ends. Germline CDR1 is ENHRY and CDR2 is SYGVKD. The CDR3 DNA reads TGTGCCATCGGTCAGGGACACCGTGAAGAAGGCTACACCTTC. Protein sequence: CAIGQGHREEGYTF.

CDR3 DNA sequence: TGTGCCAGTAGTATACCCGGGACTAGCGGGGCATACGAGCAGTACTTC. It translates to CASSIPGTSGAYEQYF. The V gene is TRBV19, the J gene TRBJ2-7; 13 bases line up with TRBD2. The V gene end was trimmed by 2 bases and the J gene end by 4 bases; junction bases not matched to a gene: 5. Per germline, CDR1 LNHDA and CDR2 SQIVND (reference sequence). This CDR3 contains 16 residues.

V and J are TRBV6-5 and TRBJ1-1, with D perhaps TRBD1 (5 bases). The CDR3 is 13 residues long. Trimming removed 6 bases from V and 1 base from J, with 9 bases in between. CDR1 is MNHEY and CDR2 is SVGAGI in the germline V gene. CDR3 loop: CASRRGTNTEAFF. The CDR3 DNA is TGTGCCAGCAGAAGGGGCACGAACACTGAAGCTTTCTTT.

The rearrangement joins TRBV19 to TRBJ2-1, with D tentatively TRBD2 (5 bases). V was shortened by 5 bases and J by 5 bases, with 13 bases between the two germline ends. CDR1 is LNHDA, CDR2 SQIVND, per germline (reference sequence). This CDR3 contains 14 residues. The CDR3 sequence: CASSAGGFDNEQFF. CDR3 nucleotides: TGTGCCAGTAGTGCAGGCGGGTTTGACAATGAGCAGTTCTTC.

Of note for this clone: The junction and the germline gene differ at one end; a read error may be behind it. This chain joins TRBV29-1 and TRBJ1-2; no reliable D call. The germline V gene encodes CDR1 SQVTM and CDR2 ANQGSEA. This CDR3 contains 11 residues. As DNA, the CDR3 is TGCAGCGTTGAAGCGGGCAGGACCCCTTCCTTC. It is translated as CSVEAGRTPSF. The variable domain in full, with the rest retrieved from reference TRBV29-1 and TRBJ1-2, is SAVISQKPSRDICQRGTSLTIQCQVDSQVTMMFWYRQQPGQSLTLIATANQGSEATYESGFVIDKFPISRPNLTFSTLTVSNMSPEDSSIYLCSVEAGRTPSFGSGTRLTVV.

This clone came up a few times. The chain couples TRBV4-3 to TRBJ1-1, with TRBD1 as a possible D gene (5 bases). This CDR3 region has 13 residues. The germline CDR1 and CDR2 sequences are LGHNA and YSLEER. The V and J ends lost 0 bases and 11 bases respectively, with 13 bases between them. The CDR3 sequence: CASSQDVGRAAFF. The CDR3 DNA sequence: TGCGCCAGCAGCCAAGATGTCGGCAGGGCGGCTTTCTTT.

The chain is built from TRBV27 and TRBJ1-4; 10 bases map to TRBD1. The CDR3 loop spans 14 amino acids. Germline-derived CDR1 and CDR2 are MNHEY and SMNVEV (reference sequence). V was clipped by 6 bases and J by 4 bases; unmatched bases: 2. This CDR3 is CASRTGGNNEKLFF. The CDR3 nucleotides read TGTGCCAGCAGGACAGGGGGCAATAATGAAAAACTGTTTTTT.

This clone showed up just a few times. The chain has TRBV6-5 and TRBJ1-4, with D unclear. V lost 10 bases and J lost 2, with 14 bases in between. CDR1 MNHEY and CDR2 SVGAGI come from the germline V gene. The CDR3 has 14 residues. In nucleotides, the CDR3 is TGTGCCACCAGACTGTCTCATACTAATGAAAAACTGTTTTTT. Translating it yields CATRLSHTNEKLFF.

The chain recombines TRBV6-1 with TRBJ2-1; no definite D call. Germline V gene sequence: CDR1 MNHNS, CDR2 SASEGT. The V end was cut by 3 bases, the J end by 3 bases, with 12 bases between. This CDR3 spans 15 amino acids. The CDR3, as DNA: TGTGCCAGCAGTGAGATTGCCCGAGACTACAATGAGCAGTTCTTC. Translating gives CASSEIARDYNEQFF.

This clone was seen just once. The rearrangement joins TRBV6-5 to TRBJ1-5, with a tentative D call TRBD1 (5 bases). Germline assignment: CDR1 MNHEY and CDR2 SVGAGI. The CDR3 is made up of 13 amino acids. V dropped 6 bases and J dropped 5 bases, with 11 bases sitting between them. The CDR3 region has the DNA TGTGCCAGCAGCACTCAGGGTGATCAGCCCCAGCATTTT. The encoded protein is CASSTQGDQPQHF.

This chain links TRBV4-2 with TRBJ1-2; unclear D gene. CDR1 is LGHNA and CDR2 is YNFKEQ in the germline V gene. Trimming stripped 0 bases from V and 7 bases from J, with 3 bases between. The CDR3 runs to 11 residues. The CDR3 protein is CASSQELGYTF. The DNA for the CDR3 is TGTGCCAGCAGCCAAGAGCTTGGCTACACCTTC.

The CDR3 sequence is CASILQGTNYGYTF. CDR3 in DNA: TGTGCCAGCATTCTACAGGGGACTAACTATGGCTACACCTTC. The J gene is TRBJ1-2, the V gene TRBV2, with 7 nucleotides matching TRBD1. The V segment lost 7 bases and the J segment 0 bases; nucleotides outside the gene matches: 5. The CDR3 spans 14 residues. The germline V gene has CDR1 SNHLY and CDR2 FYNNEI.

V gene TRBV3-1 (or the pseudogene TRBV3-2) combines with J gene TRBJ2-7, with D perhaps assigned TRBD1 or TRBD2 (5 bases each). Germline lookup yields CDR1 LGHDT and CDR2 YNNKEL (reference sequence). V dropped 3 bases and J dropped 3 bases, with 12 bases sitting between them. CDR3 length: 14 residues. CDR3 sequence (DNA): TGTGCCAGCAGCCAGGCTGGGGGAAACTACGAGCAGTACTTC. Translated, it gives CASSQAGGNYEQYF.

The rearrangement joins TRBV30 to TRBJ2-5; 7 bases map to TRBD1. Looked up from germline, CDR1 is GTSNPN and CDR2 is SVGIG (reference sequence). The CDR3 runs to 15 residues. V trimming: 4 bases; J trimming: 4 bases; junction bases outside the gene matches: 12. The CDR3 nucleotides read TGTGCCTGGACCCAACCTGAAGCAGGGGGAGAGACCCAGTACTTC. Residues: CAWTQPEAGGETQYF. Using reference TRBV30 and TRBJ2-5 for the parts outside the CDR3, the full variable domain is SQTIHQWPATLVQPVGSPLSLECTVEGTSNPNLYWYRQAAGRGLQLLFYSVGIGQISSEVPQNLSASRPQDRQFILSSKKLLLSDSGFYLCAWTQPEAGGETQYFGPGTRLLVL.

This chain joins TRBV12-3 or TRBV12-4 and TRBJ1-5; D is perhaps TRBD1 (5 bases). V was trimmed by 7 bases and J by 6 bases, leaving 10 bases between them. The CDR3 loop spans 12 amino acids. This chain's CDR3 is CASTSGIQPQHF. CDR3 in DNA: TGTGCCAGCACGTCAGGGATTCAGCCCCAGCATTTT.